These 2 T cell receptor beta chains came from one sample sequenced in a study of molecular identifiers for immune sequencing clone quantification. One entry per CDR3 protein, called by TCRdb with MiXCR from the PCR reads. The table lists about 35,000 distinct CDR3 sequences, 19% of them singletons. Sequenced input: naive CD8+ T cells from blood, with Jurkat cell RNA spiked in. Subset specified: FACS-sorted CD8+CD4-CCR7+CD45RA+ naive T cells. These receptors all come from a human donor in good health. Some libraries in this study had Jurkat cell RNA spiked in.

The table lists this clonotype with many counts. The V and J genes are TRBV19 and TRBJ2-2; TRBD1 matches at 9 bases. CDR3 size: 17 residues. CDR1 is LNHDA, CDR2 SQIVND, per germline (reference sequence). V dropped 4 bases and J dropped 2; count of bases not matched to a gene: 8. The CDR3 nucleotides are TGTGCCAGTAGTAACCCCATGGGACAGGGTAACACCGGGGAGCTGTTTTTT. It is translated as CASSNPMGQGNTGELFF.

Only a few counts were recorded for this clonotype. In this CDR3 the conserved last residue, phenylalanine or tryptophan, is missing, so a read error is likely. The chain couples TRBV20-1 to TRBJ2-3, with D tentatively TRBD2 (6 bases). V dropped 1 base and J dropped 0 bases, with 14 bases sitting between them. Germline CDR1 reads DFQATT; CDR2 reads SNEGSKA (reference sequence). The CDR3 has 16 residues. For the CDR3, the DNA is TGCAGTGCTAGAGGTCCTCTAGCGCCTAGCACAGATACGCAGTATTCT. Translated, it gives CSARGPLAPSTDTQYS.